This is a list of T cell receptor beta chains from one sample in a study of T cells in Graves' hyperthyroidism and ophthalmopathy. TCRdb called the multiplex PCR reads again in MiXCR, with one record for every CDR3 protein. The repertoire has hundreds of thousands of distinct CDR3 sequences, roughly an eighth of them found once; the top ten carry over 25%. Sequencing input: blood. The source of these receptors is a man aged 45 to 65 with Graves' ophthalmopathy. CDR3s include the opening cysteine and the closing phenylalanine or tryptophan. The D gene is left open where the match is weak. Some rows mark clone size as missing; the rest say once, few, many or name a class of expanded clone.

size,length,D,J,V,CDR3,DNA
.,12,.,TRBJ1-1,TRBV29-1,CSVEDQAGLTFF,TGCAGCGTTGAAGATCAAGCGGGGTTAACTTTCTTT
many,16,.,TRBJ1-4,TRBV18,CASSPPRPVANEKLFF,TGTGCCAGCTCACCACCCCGGCCAGTTGCAAATGAAAAACTGTTTTTT
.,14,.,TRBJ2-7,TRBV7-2,CASSLSQGKDEQYF,TGTGCCAGCAGCTTGAGCCAGGGGAAAGACGAGCAGTACTTC
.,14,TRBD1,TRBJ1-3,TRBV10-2,CASRDSRSGNTIYF,TGCGCCAGCCGGGACAGCCGCTCTGGAAACACCATATATTTT
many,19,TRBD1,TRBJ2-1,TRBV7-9,CASSPKTGTERSSYNEQFF,TGTGCCAGCAGCCCTAAGACAGGGACCGAACGTAGCTCCTACAATGAGCAGTTCTTC
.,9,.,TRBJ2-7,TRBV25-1,CASNGEQYF,TGTGCCAGCAACGGCGAGCAGTACTTC
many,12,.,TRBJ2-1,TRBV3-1,CASSQVTRQQFF,TGTGCCAGCAGCCAAGTGACTAGACAGCAGTTCTTC
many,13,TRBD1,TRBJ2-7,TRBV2,CASRNGQGYEQYF,TGTGCCAGCAGAAACGGACAGGGTTACGAGCAGTACTTC
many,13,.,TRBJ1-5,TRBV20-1,CSATRTINQPQHF,TGCAGTGCTACAAGGACCATCAATCAGCCCCAGCATTTT
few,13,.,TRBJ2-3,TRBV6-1,CASRVGVTDTQYF,TGTGCCAGCAGGGTGGGAGTGACAGATACGCAGTATTTT
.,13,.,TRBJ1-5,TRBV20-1,CSARVTGEQPQHF,TGCAGTGCTAGAGTTACAGGAGAACAGCCCCAGCATTTT
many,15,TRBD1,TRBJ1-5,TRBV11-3,CASSKKEQGNQPQHF,TGTGCCAGCAGCAAAAAAGAACAGGGGAATCAGCCCCAGCATTTT
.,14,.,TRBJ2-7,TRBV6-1,CASSEQQGPYEQYF,TGTGCCAGCAGTGAGCAGCAGGGCCCCTACGAGCAGTACTTC
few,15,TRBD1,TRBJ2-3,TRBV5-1,CASSLETGYTDTQYF,TGTGCCAGCAGCTTAGAGACAGGGTACACAGATACGCAGTATTTT
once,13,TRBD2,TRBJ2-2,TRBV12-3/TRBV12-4,CASGLATPGELFF,TGTGCCAGTGGACTAGCAACTCCCGGGGAGCTGTTTTTT